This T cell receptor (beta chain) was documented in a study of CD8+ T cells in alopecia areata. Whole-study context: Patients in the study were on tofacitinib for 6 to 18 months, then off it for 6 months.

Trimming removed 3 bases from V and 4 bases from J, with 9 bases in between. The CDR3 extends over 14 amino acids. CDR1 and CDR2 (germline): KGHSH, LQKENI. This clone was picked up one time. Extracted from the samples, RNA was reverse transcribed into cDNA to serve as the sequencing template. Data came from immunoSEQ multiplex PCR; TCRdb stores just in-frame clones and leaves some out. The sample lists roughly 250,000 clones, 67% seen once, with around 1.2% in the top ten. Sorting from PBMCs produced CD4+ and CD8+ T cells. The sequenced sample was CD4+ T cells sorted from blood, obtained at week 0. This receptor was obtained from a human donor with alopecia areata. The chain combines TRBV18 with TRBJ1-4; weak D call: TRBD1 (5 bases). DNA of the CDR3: TGTGCCAGCTCACCGGGGGTTGGTAATGAAAAACTGTTTTTT. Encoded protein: CASSPGVGNEKLFF.